The 14 T cell receptor beta chains below were found in one sample sequenced in a study of T cells after yellow fever vaccination. TCRdb re-called the 5' RACE reads through MiXCR, storing one row per CDR3 protein. The sample consists of under 150,000 distinct CDR3 sequences, roughly 8% of them appearing once. Sequences were derived from CD4+ T cells sorted from PBMCs, sampled 5 days after the yellow fever booster vaccination. These receptors all come from a man under 40 who received the YFV17D yellow fever vaccine.

The table lists this clonotype with many counts. This rearrangement joins TRBV5-6 to TRBJ2-7; D may be TRBD2 (5 bases). This CDR3 region has 15 residues. The germline gives CDR1 SGHDT, CDR2 YYEEEE. Trimming removed 4 bases from V and 7 bases from J, with 21 bases in between. The CDR3 spells CASSKRTTKEREQYF. CDR3 nucleotide sequence: TGTGCCAGCAGCAAAAGGACGACTAAAGAACGAGAGCAGTACTTC. Complete variable domain (other parts from reference TRBV5-6 and TRBJ2-7): DAGVTQSPTHLIKTRGQQVTLRCSPKSGHDTVSWYQQALGQGPQFIFQYYEEEERQRGNFPDRFSGHQFPNYSSELNVNALLLGDSALYLCASSKRTTKEREQYFGPGTRLTVT.

This clonotype was seen repeatedly, ten times or more. V and J are TRBV19 and TRBJ2-3; TRBD2 is a possible D gene (5 bases). The V gene's germline CDR1 is LNHDA and CDR2 SQIVND (reference sequence). V was cut by 4 bases and J by 2 bases, with 10 bases left in between. The CDR3 sequence is 14 residues long. The CDR3 nucleotides read TGTGCCAGTAGTAGTGGGAGTTTCACAGATACGCAGTATTTT. It encodes CASSSGSFTDTQYF.

V usage is TRBV7-8 and J usage is TRBJ1-6; 7 positions agree with TRBD1. This CDR3 region has 15 residues. CDR1 is SGHVS, CDR2 FQNEAQ, per germline. V was pared by 2 bases and J by 7 bases, with 5 bases of the junction left unmatched. CDR3 protein: CASSLFRGANSPLHF. DNA of the CDR3: TGTGCCAGCAGCTTATTCAGGGGGGCGAATTCACCCCTCCACTTT.

The chain carries TRBV12-3 or TRBV12-4 and TRBJ2-2; 8 bases are shared with TRBD1. V shed 4 bases, J shed 6 bases, and the junction held 4 bases outside the gene matches. CDR3 size: 14 residues. This CDR3 is CASSSGQGPGELFF. The CDR3 region has the DNA TGTGCCAGCAGTTCAGGACAGGGTCCCGGGGAGCTGTTTTTT.

This clonotype came up many times. CDR3 sequence reads: CASSPTGGDRGTVGQFF. DNA of the CDR3: TGTGCCAGCAGCCCCACGGGAGGGGACAGGGGTACGGTTGGGCAGTTCTTC. V is TRBV7-9 and J is TRBJ2-1, with 10 positions matching TRBD1. Germline lookup yields CDR1 SEHNR and CDR2 FQNEAQ (reference sequence). The CDR3 extends over 17 amino acids. After removal of 5 bases from V and 12 bases from J, the junction contained 19 bases not matched to a gene.

This clonotype has a count of ten or more. The rearrangement uses TRBV5-1 and TRBJ2-5; TRBD1 or TRBD2 may be the D gene (5 bases each). Trimming removed 6 bases from V and 5 bases from J, with 20 bases in between. CDR3 size: 15 residues. CDR1 is SGHRS, CDR2 YFSETQ, per germline. CDR3 protein: CASIDHGDLEETQYF. CDR3 DNA: TGCGCCAGCATCGATCATGGGGACCTCGAGGAGACCCAGTACTTC.

The chain couples TRBV12-3 or TRBV12-4 to TRBJ2-1; TRBD2 agrees at 12 bases. The CDR3 covers 14 residues. Trimming removed 5 bases from V and 10 bases from J; junction bases left unmatched: 6. CDR3 loop: CASSRLAGGSEQFF. The CDR3 coding sequence is TGTGCCAGCAGTCGGCTAGCGGGGGGGAGCGAGCAGTTCTTC.

This clonotype was seen ten or more times. The chain carries TRBV28 and TRBJ2-5, with TRBD2 identical over 7 bases. There are 14 residues in the CDR3. The germline CDR1 and CDR2 sequences are MDHEN and SYDVKM. V lost 5 bases to trimming and J lost 4 bases; unmatched junction nucleotides: 7. The CDR3 here is CASSTAGGTETQYF. The CDR3, as DNA: TGTGCCAGCAGTACCGCCGGGGGGACAGAGACCCAGTACTTC.

This clonotype was seen ten or more times. The chain has TRBV10-3 and TRBJ2-7; D remains ambiguous. Germline lookup yields CDR1 ENHRY and CDR2 SYGVKD. V lost 5 bases and J lost 2, with 16 bases in between. This CDR3 spans 15 amino acids. The CDR3 is CAISTDQINTYEQYF. CDR3 sequence (DNA): TGTGCCATCAGTACGGACCAAATAAATACCTACGAGCAGTACTTC.

This clonotype has ten or more counts. The V call is TRBV7-2, the J call TRBJ2-4; maybe TRBD2 (6 bases). The V end lost 5 bases, the J end lost 0 bases, and 14 bases lay between the germline ends. CDR3 size: 16 residues. Germline V gene lookup returns CDR1 SGHTA and CDR2 FQGNSA. In DNA, the CDR3 is TGTGCCAGCAGCCGTGTGGCGGGATTAGCCAAAAACATTCAGTACTTC. Translating gives CASSRVAGLAKNIQYF.

This clonotype appeared many times. The junction departs from the called germline gene at one end, perhaps through a read error. V is TRBV15 and J is TRBJ1-5, with a weak D call TRBD1 (5 bases). Per the germline V gene, CDR1 is LNHNV and CDR2 is YYDKDF (reference sequence). The CDR3 sequence is 13 residues long. The CDR3 DNA follows: TGTGCCACCAGCCCCGACACCTTGCGGGGACCGATTTTT. Translation: CATSPDTLRGPIF.

This clonotype was counted between two and nine times. The chain is built from TRBV18 and TRBJ2-7; TRBD1 matches 9 bases. Germline lookup yields CDR1 KGHSH and CDR2 LQKENI. The V gene end was trimmed by 5 bases and the J gene end by 3 bases; junction bases not matched to a gene: 5. CDR3 length: 14 residues. CDR3 in amino acids: CASSSGQGIYEQYF. CDR3 DNA sequence: TGTGCCAGCTCATCAGGACAGGGGATCTACGAGCAGTACTTC.

This clonotype was counted ten times or more. The V call is TRBV14, the J call TRBJ2-1; 10 nucleotides agree with TRBD1. This CDR3 contains 17 residues. Germline loops: CDR1 SGHDN, CDR2 FVKESK. The ends lost 1 base at V and 3 bases at J; junction bases unmatched: 6. CDR3 DNA sequence: TGTGCCAGCAGCCAAGTGTTTCGGACAGGGGGCTACAATGAGCAGTTCTTC. Protein product: CASSQVFRTGGYNEQFF.

This clonotype was seen at least ten times. The CDR3 nucleotides are TGTGCCAGCAGCTTCGGTGGCGGGGAGCTGTTTTTT. Protein: CASSFGGGELFF. The gene calls are TRBV7-2 and TRBJ2-2; D unclear. V gave up 3 bases and J gave up 7 bases, with 6 bases separating them. CDR3 length: 12 amino acids. Germline CDR1 reads SGHTA; CDR2 reads FQGNSA. Looking up the rest from reference TRBV7-2 and TRBJ2-2 gives the full variable domain: GAGVSQSPSNKVTEKGKDVELRCDPISGHTALYWYRQSLGQGLEFLIYFQGNSAPDKSGLPSDRFSAERTGGSVSTLTIQRTQQEDSAVYLCASSFGGGELFFGEGSRLTVL.